These 31 T cell receptor beta chains came from one sample sequenced in a study of Graves' ophthalmopathy and Graves' hyperthyroidism. RNA transcripts were the template, and TCR beta CDR3 regions were amplified from them. Second-round multiplex PCR came after first-round RT-PCR with HTBI primers. TCRdb re-called the multiplex PCR reads with MiXCR, one entry per CDR3 protein. Of fewer than 600,000 distinct CDR3 sequences in the sample, approximately 14% are singletons; the top ten hold about 9.4%. The specimen sequenced was blood. The receptors were sampled from a woman aged 25 to 39 with Graves' ophthalmopathy.

This clonotype has at least ten counts. The V gene is TRBV6-5, the J gene TRBJ2-7; no definite D call. V was cut by 2 bases and J by 0 bases, with 8 bases left in between. The CDR3 spans 14 residues. Germline assignment: CDR1 MNHEY and CDR2 SVGAGI. The chain's CDR3 is CASSYGRRSYEQYF. In DNA form, the CDR3 reads TGTGCCAGCAGTTACGGCCGGCGCTCCTACGAGCAGTACTTC.

The chain joins TRBV6-1 to TRBJ1-1; D perhaps matches TRBD1 (6 bases). This CDR3 comprises 14 residues. Germline V gene lookup returns CDR1 MNHNS and CDR2 SASEGT. The germline V and J ends were trimmed by 10 bases and 0 bases, with 15 bases remaining between them. The CDR3 here is CATSDRRMNTEAFF. As DNA, the CDR3 is TGTGCCACCTCGGACAGACGGATGAACACTGAAGCTTTCTTT.

This clonotype occurred many times. This chain links TRBV19 with TRBJ1-1, with D unresolved. The CDR3 sequence is 14 residues long. V was clipped by 5 bases and J by 6 bases, with 16 bases between them. Germline CDR1 reads LNHDA; CDR2 reads SQIVND (reference sequence). The CDR3 DNA follows: TGTGCCAGTAGTCCGGGAGAAGGAGGCGCTGAAGCTTTCTTT. Residues: CASSPGEGGAEAFF. The full variable domain, rest sourced from reference TRBV19 and TRBJ1-1, is DGGITQSPKYLFRKEGQNVTLSCEQNLNHDAMYWYRQDPGQGLRLIYYSQIVNDFQKGDIAEGYSVSREKKESFPLTVTSAQKNPTAFYLCASSPGEGGAEAFFGQGTRLTVV.

This clonotype was counted at least ten times. This rearrangement joins TRBV19 to TRBJ2-2; D gene ambiguous. Trimming left V 0 bases short and J 0 bases short, with 11 bases between. Germline V gene data show CDR1 as LNHDA and CDR2 as SQIVND (reference sequence). The CDR3 length is 17 residues. The DNA for the CDR3 is TGTGCCAGTAGTATAGATATCGGCAACGCGAACACCGGGGAGCTGTTTTTT. As protein: CASSIDIGNANTGELFF.

The V and J genes are TRBV20-1 and TRBJ1-5; no clear D. The V end lost 6 bases, the J end lost 1 base, and 13 bases lay between the germline ends. The CDR3 is 14 residues long. CDR1 and CDR2 from the germline V gene are DFQATT and SNEGSKA (reference sequence). The CDR3, as DNA: TGCAGTGCCGAGGGTCCTTTCAGCAATCAGCCCCAGCATTTT. Translating it yields CSAEGPFSNQPQHF.

This clonotype was counted many times. The rearrangement joins TRBV12-3 or TRBV12-4 to TRBJ1-6; TRBD1 is a possible D gene (6 bases). Trimming stripped 7 bases from V and 0 bases from J, with 10 bases between. The CDR3 runs to 15 residues. The CDR3 reads CASTQGSSYNSPLHF. CDR3 in DNA: TGTGCCAGCACCCAGGGGAGCTCCTATAATTCACCCCTCCACTTT.

This clonotype has a count of ten or more. The chain links TRBV6-1 to TRBJ2-2; unclear D gene. The ends were cut back, 6 bases at V and 8 bases at J, with 10 bases in the middle. Germline V gene sequence: CDR1 MNHNS, CDR2 SASEGT. The CDR3 consists of 12 residues. CDR3 nucleotide sequence: TGTGCCAGCAGCCTCCTGAAAGGGGAGCTGTTTTTT. It is translated as CASSLLKGELFF.

With respect to this clonotype: A much larger clone is a single base away; this may be a read error. The genes are TRBV30 and TRBJ1-6, with D hard to call. Deletions cut 3 bases from V and 6 bases from J, with 6 bases between. The CDR3 is made up of 12 amino acids. CDR1 and CDR2 from the germline V gene are GTSNPN and SVGIG (reference sequence). CDR3 region: CAWRGSNSPLHF. In nucleotides, the CDR3 is TGTGCCTGGAGGGGGTCTAATTCACCCCTCCACTTT.

This clonotype was detected ten times or more. The chain links TRBV28 to TRBJ1-1; D may be TRBD1 (5 bases). The CDR3 is made up of 13 amino acids. Germline V gene sequence: CDR1 MDHEN, CDR2 SYDVKM. The V and J ends lost 7 bases and 8 bases respectively, with 17 bases between them. Here the CDR3 reads CASIPRDGREAFF. The CDR3 DNA is TGTGCCAGCATCCCCAGGGACGGAAGAGAAGCTTTCTTT.

V gene TRBV4-1 combines with J gene TRBJ2-7; no reliable D call. Germline V gives CDR1 MGHRA, CDR2 YSYEKL. V lost 4 bases and J lost 5, with 12 bases in between. The length of the CDR3 is 13 residues. DNA of the CDR3: TGCGCCAGCAGCCTCCAGAGCGAGAACGAGCAGTACTTC. Its protein is CASSLQSENEQYF.

This clonotype has only a few counts. The chain links TRBV2 to TRBJ1-1; 7 bases map to TRBD1. V was pared by 6 bases and J by 1 base, with 8 bases of the junction left unmatched. CDR3 length equals 15 residues. From germline, CDR1 is SNHLY and CDR2 FYNNEI. The CDR3 here is CASRGQPFKNTEAFF. CDR3 nucleotides: TGTGCCAGCAGGGGACAGCCTTTTAAGAACACTGAAGCTTTCTTT.

This clonotype was counted many times. The gene calls are TRBV11-2 and TRBJ2-7, with 11 bases matching TRBD2. The CDR3 loop spans 18 amino acids. V trimming: 1 base; J trimming: 1 base; junction bases outside the gene matches: 9. CDR1 and CDR2 from the germline V gene are SGHAT and FQNNGV. The CDR3: CASSLGGKGLAASYEQYF. Written as DNA, the CDR3 is TGTGCCAGCAGCTTAGGGGGGAAGGGACTAGCGGCATCCTACGAGCAGTACTTC.

This clonotype was detected many times. This rearrangement joins TRBV6-2 or TRBV6-3 to TRBJ1-2; possible D gene TRBD1, 5 bases. This CDR3 region has 14 residues. From germline, CDR1 is MNHEY and CDR2 SVGEGT. The V end lost 7 bases, the J end lost 0 bases, and 12 bases lay between the germline ends. The CDR3 loop is CASKRDGPNYGYTF. CDR3 in DNA: TGTGCCAGCAAACGGGACGGTCCTAACTATGGCTACACCTTC.

This clonotype has ten or more counts. The chain links TRBV12-3 or TRBV12-4 to TRBJ1-1; D remains ambiguous. The CDR3 is 13 amino acids. V lost 8 bases, J lost 5 bases, and 15 bases lay in between. Here the CDR3 DNA reads TGTGCCAGCGGCCAACAAGTCGCGACTGAAGCTTTCTTT. This translates into CASGQQVATEAFF.

Ten or more counts support this clonotype. The chain carries TRBV28 and TRBJ1-1, with TRBD1 matching over 9 bases. This CDR3 is built from 15 residues. Germline V gene sequence: CDR1 MDHEN, CDR2 SYDVKM. Germline trimming cut 7 bases from V and 3 bases from J; bases unmatched to any gene: 9. CDR3 sequence reads: CASKGGRQGDTEAFF. CDR3 nucleotide sequence: TGTGCCAGCAAAGGGGGCCGACAGGGGGACACTGAAGCTTTCTTT.

This clonotype was recorded many times. This chain links TRBV6-1 with TRBJ1-2, with D uncertain. This CDR3 is 18 amino acids long. The V and J ends lost 0 bases and 5 bases respectively, with 22 bases between them. Germline V gene sequence: CDR1 MNHNS, CDR2 SASEGT. CDR3: CASSEALIQTLGRYGYTF. CDR3 coding DNA: TGTGCCAGCAGTGAAGCGCTAATACAGACGCTCGGGCGGTATGGCTACACCTTC.

The rearrangement uses TRBV18 and TRBJ2-5; the D is unclear. CDR1 is KGHSH, CDR2 LQKENI, per germline. The CDR3 has 15 amino acids. V lost 3 bases, J lost 2 bases, and 13 bases lay in between. This CDR3 reads CASSPASRPQETQYF. DNA of the CDR3: TGTGCCAGCTCACCGGCCTCCAGGCCTCAAGAGACCCAGTACTTC. Based on the CDR3 plus reference TRBV18 and TRBJ2-5, the full variable domain is NAGVMQNPRHLVRRRGQEARLRCSPMKGHSHVYWYRQLPEEGLKFMVYLQKENIIDESGMPKERFSAEFPKEGPSILRIQQVVRGDSAAYFCASSPASRPQETQYFGPGTRLLVL.

This clonotype appeared many times. V and J are TRBV6-4 and TRBJ1-5, with a possible D match to TRBD1 (6 bases). Germline loops: CDR1 MRHNA, CDR2 SNTAGT. This CDR3 has 17 residues. Between the trimmed V and J ends, which lost 3 bases and 0 bases, there was a span of 15 bases. The CDR3 nucleotides read TGTGCCAGCAGTGATCGAGACAGGTTATATAGCAATCAGCCCCAGCATTTT. It specifies CASSDRDRLYSNQPQHF.

As for this clonotype: It may be a read error: a sequence one base away is much more abundant. The chain carries TRBV7-3 and TRBJ1-1; TRBD1 matches 7 bases. CDR1 SGHTA and CDR2 FQGTGA come from the germline V gene. The CDR3 totals 13 residues. CDR3 in amino acids: CASSLTGHTEACF. For the CDR3, the DNA is TGTGCCAGCTCTTTGACAGGGCATACTGAAGCTTGCTTT.

Only a few counts were recorded for this clonotype. The rearrangement links TRBV14 to TRBJ2-7; 10 bases agree with TRBD1. The CDR3 extends over 13 amino acids. Germline V gene lookup returns CDR1 SGHDN and CDR2 FVKESK. The trim removed 4 bases at V and 8 bases at J, leaving 5 bases unmatched. The CDR3, as DNA: TGTGCCAGCAGCCCCTTGACAGGGGGCCAGCAGTACTTC. It encodes CASSPLTGGQQYF.

At least ten counts were recorded for this clonotype. This chain uses TRBV28 with TRBJ2-4, with D hard to call. Germline CDR1 reads MDHEN; CDR2 reads SYDVKM. This CDR3 spans 15 amino acids. V lost 5 bases to trimming and J lost 1 base, with 12 bases between them. CDR3 residues: CASSPIVNAKNIQYF. The CDR3 coding sequence is TGTGCCAGCAGTCCTATCGTGAATGCCAAAAACATTCAGTACTTC. Looking up the rest from reference TRBV28 and TRBJ2-4 gives the full variable domain: DVKVTQSSRYLVKRTGEKVFLECVQDMDHENMFWYRQDPGLGLRLIYFSYDVKMKEKGDIPEGYSVSREKKERFSLILESASTNQTSMYLCASSPIVNAKNIQYFGAGTRLSVL.

This clonotype was seen ten or more times. A far larger clone lies a single base away; this is likely a read error. Since no conserved phenylalanine or tryptophan closes the CDR3, a read error is the likely cause. V gene TRBV12-3 or TRBV12-4 combines with J gene TRBJ2-7, with 10 bases lining up with TRBD1. After removal of 5 bases from V and 1 base from J, the junction contained 2 bases not matched to a gene. The CDR3 is 14 amino acids. The CDR3 DNA sequence: TGTGCCAGCAGTCGGACAGGGGGATCCTACGAGCAGTACCTC. This sequence encodes CASSRTGGSYEQYL.

In its sample, this clonotype was seen many times. The chain links TRBV28 to TRBJ2-4; D gene unclear. With 7 bases removed from V and 9 bases from J, the gap between germline ends came to 22 bases. CDR1 is MDHEN, CDR2 SYDVKM, per germline. This CDR3 is 15 amino acids long. CDR3 in amino acids: CASTSLENLSGIQYF. CDR3 bases: TGTGCCAGCACCTCCTTAGAGAACCTGTCGGGCATTCAGTACTTC. Complete variable domain (other parts from reference TRBV28 and TRBJ2-4): DVKVTQSSRYLVKRTGEKVFLECVQDMDHENMFWYRQDPGLGLRLIYFSYDVKMKEKGDIPEGYSVSREKKERFSLILESASTNQTSMYLCASTSLENLSGIQYFGAGTRLSVL.

This clonotype was seen many times. V gene TRBV12-3 or TRBV12-4 combines with J gene TRBJ1-3; tentative D call: TRBD1 (6 bases). Trimming left V 1 base short and J 11 bases short, with 15 bases between. The CDR3 contains 14 residues. CDR3 sequence: CASSLGATGMAIYF. CDR3 coding DNA: TGTGCCAGCAGTTTAGGAGCTACAGGGATGGCCATATATTTT.

In its sample, this clonotype was seen a few times. This chain uses TRBV7-9 with TRBJ2-5, with D possibly TRBD2 on 5 matching bases. V was shortened by 1 base and J by 2 bases, with 8 bases between the two germline ends. This CDR3 is 14 amino acids long. Germline V gene data show CDR1 as SEHNR and CDR2 as FQNEAQ (reference sequence). The CDR3 loop reads CASSLVREQETQYF. CDR3 sequence (DNA): TGTGCCAGCAGCTTAGTACGGGAACAAGAGACCCAGTACTTC.

This clonotype was recorded a few times. The gene calls are TRBV4-1 and TRBJ2-2; TRBD1 aligns across 8 bases. The V and J ends lost 3 bases and 7 bases, in that order; junction bases with no gene match: 13. CDR1 is MGHRA and CDR2 is YSYEKL in the germline V gene. This CDR3 has 17 amino acids. The CDR3: CASSQASGQGAGGELFF. CDR3 nucleotide sequence: TGCGCCAGCAGCCAGGCTTCAGGACAGGGTGCCGGCGGGGAGCTGTTTTTT.

The chain recombines TRBV19 with TRBJ2-5, with 8 nucleotides matching TRBD1. The CDR3 is made up of 14 amino acids. V dropped 5 bases and J dropped 6; count of bases not matched to a gene: 8. Looked up from germline, CDR1 is LNHDA and CDR2 is SQIVND (reference sequence). Here the CDR3 reads CASSSRGQVQTQYF. CDR3 sequence (DNA): TGTGCCAGTAGTTCTCGGGGACAGGTACAGACCCAGTACTTC.

This clonotype showed up many times. The chain combines TRBV28 with TRBJ1-1, with 9 nucleotides matching TRBD1. V lost 6 bases and J lost 6; bases outside the gene matches: 8. The CDR3 sequence is 14 residues long. Germline V CDR1 and CDR2: MDHEN, SYDVKM. The CDR3 sequence is CASRPGQGYSEAFF. The CDR3 DNA reads as TGTGCCAGCAGGCCGGGACAGGGTTACTCTGAAGCTTTCTTT.

This clonotype was seen many times. The chain recombines TRBV19 with TRBJ1-5; D is uncertain. The CDR3 consists of 16 residues. Germline V gene lookup returns CDR1 LNHDA and CDR2 SQIVND (reference sequence). V was pared by 5 bases and J by 6 bases, with 20 bases between. In DNA form, the CDR3 reads TGTGCCAGTAGTCCGGTGGCCCGTGTTGATGGTCAGCCCCAGCATTTT. This gives the protein CASSPVARVDGQPQHF.

J is TRBJ1-1 and V is TRBV20-1; D is undetermined. Trimming stripped 0 bases from V and 8 bases from J, with 16 bases between. This CDR3 has 14 amino acids. Per germline, CDR1 DFQATT and CDR2 SNEGSKA (reference sequence). The chain's CDR3 is CSARDPPGPPEAFF. As DNA, the CDR3 is TGCAGTGCTAGAGATCCCCCCGGCCCCCCAGAAGCTTTCTTT.

In its sample, this clonotype was seen many times. The chain employs TRBV27 and TRBJ1-5; D remains unclear. Trimming took off 5 bases at V and 6 bases at J, with 8 bases between the two ends. This CDR3 is built from 12 residues. CDR1 is MNHEY, CDR2 SMNVEV, per germline (reference sequence). The CDR3 reads CASSPAGQPQHF. In nucleotides, the CDR3 is TGTGCCAGCAGTCCGGCGGGTCAGCCCCAGCATTTT.